This TCR beta chain was sequenced during a study of spatial heterogeneity in lung cancer. Study-wide context: Mean representation of each unique TCR and UMI combination in the raw reads exceeded nine occurrences.

Noted time point: blood taken at disease recurrence. Whole RNA, which was extracted from tumor, nontumor lung tissue or frozen PBMC, was sequenced without any cell sorting. Germline assignment: CDR1 DFQATT and CDR2 SNEGSKA (reference sequence). Trimming pared 2 bases from V and 2 bases from J, leaving 12 bases between. CDR3 size: 14 residues. One entry per CDR3 protein results from TCRdb running MiXCR on the 5' RACE reads. Of 7,500 to 10,000 distinct CDR3 sequences listed, 3% to 4.5% are singletons. Sample share makes this clonotype medium-sized. Since the library was made to target alpha chains, this beta chain is a stray read and its abundance is not meaningful.

This TCR was recovered from a female donor with early-stage non-small cell lung cancer. The genes are TRBV20-1 and TRBJ2-5; D remains unclear. Sample: PBMCs, taken at recurrence. The CDR3 reads CSARLAKPQETQYF. The CDR3 DNA reads as TGCAGTGCTAGATTGGCAAAACCTCAAGAGACCCAGTACTTC.